This T cell receptor beta chain was sequenced during a study of cytomegalovirus exposure and HLA in healthy donors. Healthy people donating bone marrow made up the donors. Study results and limitations: Later analysis showed most CMV-associated TCR beta chains appearing HLA-restricted. Some TCR beta chains (around 160 of them) were listed as cytomegalovirus-associated. High specificity and sensitivity for cytomegalovirus status were reported for the classifier.

With regard to this clone: Its antigen is undetermined.

PCR primers comprised 60 Vbeta and 13 Jbeta primers. Sequencing used immunoSEQ multiplex PCR; TCRdb keeps in-frame clones, though not all of them. The sample has under 300,000 clones, approximately 80% seen once; the top ten hold about 7.3%. CDR1 is SGHTA, CDR2 FQGNSA, per germline. This CDR3 region has 17 residues. Trimming at V came to 4 bases and at J to 7 bases, leaving 12 bases not matched to a gene. The sequence derives from a woman aged 55-70 years in good health and CMV-seropositive. This sequence joins TRBV7-2 and TRBJ2-5; 13 nucleotides align to TRBD2. The sample was PBMCs. The CDR3 DNA reads TGTGCCAGCAGCTCTGGGGTAGGACTAGCGGGAGCGGGGACCCAGTACTTC. This encodes CASSSGVGLAGAGTQYF.